What follows are 8 T cell receptor beta chains derived from one specimen sequenced in a study of blood T cell repertoires in COVID-19. The data were produced by immunoSEQ multiplex PCR, yet TCRdb's version contains in-frame clones alone and is incomplete. The sample lists about 270,000 clones; 90% were seen once. The sequencing sample was made of PBMCs or T cells enriched from blood (not recorded which). The receptors were sampled from a woman aged 30 to 39 with acute COVID-19.

CDR3 sequence: CASSFLARDEQYF. The DNA for the CDR3 is TGTGCCAGCAGCTTCTTAGCCCGCGACGAGCAGTACTTC. The chain joins TRBV13 to TRBJ2-7; D is undetermined. This CDR3 comprises 13 residues. Germline V CDR1 and CDR2: PRHDT, FYEKMQ (reference sequence). V lost 3 bases and J lost 5, with 11 bases in between.

CDR3 nucleotides: TGTGCCAGTAGTATAGAGGTTTCTAGCGGGACCTCATACGAGCAGTACTTC. Translating gives CASSIEVSSGTSYEQYF. The rearrangement uses TRBV19 and TRBJ2-7, with 9 bases identical to TRBD2. The CDR3 sequence is 17 residues long. The J segment lost 4 bases and the V segment lost 0 bases, leaving 10 bases of the junction unmatched. The germline V gene encodes CDR1 LNHDA and CDR2 SQIVND (reference sequence).

This clone has a single count. V and J are TRBV2 and TRBJ2-4; 12 nucleotides match TRBD2. The CDR3 is 18 residues long. With 6 bases clipped from V and 1 base from J, the junction kept 10 bases outside the gene matches. Germline V CDR1 and CDR2: SNHLY, FYNNEI. The CDR3 sequence is CASRRLAGDQRAKNIQYF. In nucleotides, the CDR3 is TGTGCCAGCAGGAGACTAGCGGGAGATCAACGGGCCAAAAACATTCAGTACTTC.

J is TRBJ1-1 and V is TRBV5-4, with unresolved D. Germline assignment: CDR1 SGHNT and CDR2 YYREEE (reference sequence). V was cut by 3 bases and J by 0 bases, with 9 bases left in between. This CDR3 region has 14 residues. DNA of the CDR3: TGTGCCAGCAGCTCAAAGACACTGAACACTGAAGCTTTCTTT. Translating it yields CASSSKTLNTEAFF.

The rearrangement joins TRBV7-9 to TRBJ2-3; no reliable D call. CDR1 and CDR2 from the germline V gene are SEHNR and FQNEAQ (reference sequence). Trimming cost V 2 bases and J 6 bases, with 9 bases left between them. This CDR3 is built from 13 residues. The CDR3 DNA follows: TGTGCCAGCAGCTTAACAACGCCGGATACGCAGTATTTT. This gives the protein CASSLTTPDTQYF.

In its sample, this clone was seen once. This sequence joins TRBV6-6 and TRBJ2-5, with 7 positions matching TRBD2. CDR3 length: 15 residues. Trimming at V came to 5 bases and at J to 3 bases, leaving 9 bases not matched to a gene. Germline CDR1 and CDR2: MNHNY and SVGAGI (reference sequence). CDR3 nucleotide sequence: TGTGCCAGCAGTGCGGGTGGGAGGGGTAAAGAGACCCAGTACTTC. Its translation: CASSAGGRGKETQYF.

The V gene is TRBV19, the J gene TRBJ2-1; 9 nucleotides match TRBD1. CDR1 LNHDA and CDR2 SQIVND come from the germline V gene (reference sequence). The CDR3 has 15 residues. Trimming at V came to 3 bases and at J to 2 bases, leaving 2 bases not matched to a gene. This chain's CDR3 is CASSMGQGPYNEQFF. CDR3 nucleotides: TGTGCCAGTAGTATGGGACAGGGCCCCTACAATGAGCAGTTCTTC.

The chain joins TRBV28 to TRBJ2-4; 9 bases are shared with TRBD1. Germline-derived CDR1 and CDR2 are MDHEN and SYDVKM. The V segment lost 3 bases and the J segment 12 bases; nucleotides outside the gene matches: 6. The CDR3 loop spans 13 amino acids. CDR3 nucleotides: TGTGCCAGCAGTTTTTCTGGGGGACAGGGTCAGTACTTC. It encodes CASSFSGGQGQYF.